This TCR beta chain was captured in a study of OX40 agonist ivuxolimab in advanced cancers. Here immunoSEQ multiplex PCR was the method, and the copy in TCRdb shows in-frame clones only, minus some. The sample lists 60,000 to 90,000 clones; more than 90% were seen once. The germline V gene has CDR1 KGHSY and CDR2 FQNENV. CDR3 length equals 15 residues. Unmatched junction bases numbered 7, after V lost 0 bases and J lost 5 bases. This clonotype originated in an adult with an advanced solid tumor such as melanoma, head and neck, liver or kidney cancer. Material: CD4+ or CD8+ T cells sorted from blood, obtained in a trial of the OX40 agonist ivuxolimab. V is TRBV16 and J is TRBJ2-7; TRBD1 matches at 7 bases. The CDR3 sequence is CASSQSVGQPNEQYF. The CDR3 DNA sequence: TGTGCCAGCAGCCAATCCGTGGGACAGCCGAACGAGCAGTACTTC.